These 32 T cell receptor beta chains share one sample of origin, sequenced in a study of T cell clones after liver transplantation (dated by TCRdb to about 2019). Library preparation was by the immunoSEQ multiplex PCR assay. This immuneACCESS table, as held by TCRdb, lists in-frame sequences with V and J called but not all clones. Of the missing ones, under half trace to an unresolved V gene in checked studies; the others have no known cause. The sample has 80,000 or so clones on record, 70% to 85% of them singletons. The biggest ten clones account for roughly 0.44% of the sample. Source: CD4+ T cells from blood, taken 45 to 46 months after liver transplant. The receptors here all came from a human patient who received a liver transplant. In transplant recipients, some T cells may be of donor rather than host origin.

The V and J genes are TRBV5-1 and TRBJ1-1; a possible D gene is TRBD1 (5 bases). V lost 4 bases to trimming and J lost 1 base, with 14 bases between them. CDR3 length equals 15 residues. Germline CDR1 reads SGHRS; CDR2 reads YFSETQ. The CDR3 spells CASSRIVTENTEAFF. As DNA, the CDR3 is TGCGCCAGCAGCCGTATAGTGACAGAGAACACTGAAGCTTTCTTT.

This clone showed up just a few times. The gene calls are TRBV5-4 and TRBJ2-6; possibly TRBD2 for D (6 bases). This CDR3 is 17 amino acids long. Trimming pared 2 bases from V and 1 base from J, leaving 13 bases between. Germline V lookup: CDR1 SGHNT, CDR2 YYREEE (reference sequence). CDR3 sequence: CASSFGGRSSGANVLTF. The CDR3 coding sequence is TGTGCCAGCAGCTTCGGGGGTAGGTCTTCTGGGGCCAACGTCCTGACTTTC. The full variable domain, rest sourced from reference TRBV5-4 and TRBJ2-6, is ETGVTQSPTHLIKTRGQQVTLRCSSQSGHNTVSWYQQALGQGPQFIFQYYREEENGRGNFPPRFSGLQFPNYSSELNVNALELDDSALYLCASSFGGRSSGANVLTFGAGSRLTVL.

The chain couples TRBV7-2 to TRBJ2-4; D is unresolved. The CDR3 is made up of 15 amino acids. Germline loops: CDR1 SGHTA, CDR2 FQGNSA. Trimming removed 6 bases from V and 1 base from J, with 13 bases in between. The CDR3, as DNA: TGTGCCAGCAGGCAAATTATGGTGGCCAAAAACATTCAGTACTTC. Translation: CASRQIMVAKNIQYF.

J is TRBJ1-2 and V is TRBV6-5; unclear D gene. Germline V gene lookup returns CDR1 MNHEY and CDR2 SVGAGI. V was pared by 3 bases and J by 4 bases, with 15 bases between. The CDR3 sequence is 15 residues long. The CDR3 here is CASSYTLGRAYGYTF. Here the CDR3 DNA reads TGTGCCAGCAGTTATACCCTTGGCAGAGCCTATGGCTACACCTTC.

The chain couples TRBV5-1 to TRBJ1-2; the match to TRBD1 covers 7 bases. Germline trimming cut 0 bases from V and 3 bases from J; bases unmatched to any gene: 5. Germline CDR1 reads SGHRS; CDR2 reads YFSETQ. This CDR3 has 15 residues. This CDR3 is CASSLGQGMDYGYTF. CDR3 coding DNA: TGCGCCAGCAGCTTGGGACAGGGAATGGACTATGGCTACACCTTC.

The rearrangement links TRBV28 to TRBJ1-2; the D is unclear. There are 16 residues in the CDR3. The germline CDR1 and CDR2 sequences are MDHEN and SYDVKM. Trimming shortened V by 5 bases and J by 5 bases, and 21 bases separated the two germline ends. This chain's CDR3 is CASSRSQGPRSYGYTF. The CDR3 bases are TGTGCCAGCAGTAGATCTCAAGGACCCCGTTCATATGGCTACACCTTC.

This clone has only one observation. The genes are TRBV7-2 and TRBJ2-7; TRBD1 matches 7 bases. The germline V gene encodes CDR1 SGHTA and CDR2 FQGNSA. Trimming at V came to 5 bases and at J to 4 bases, leaving 2 bases not matched to a gene. This CDR3 has 12 residues. The CDR3 DNA sequence: TGTGCCAGCAGCCTGACAGGGTACGAGCAGTACTTC. Translation: CASSLTGYEQYF.

V is TRBV7-2 and J is TRBJ1-2; perhaps TRBD1 as D (5 bases). Germline V lookup: CDR1 SGHTA, CDR2 FQGNSA. CDR3 size: 14 residues. Trimming removed 6 bases from V and 5 bases from J, with 16 bases in between. For the CDR3, the DNA is TGTGCCAGCAGTCAGGGAGCAGATATATATGGCTACACCTTC. Amino acids: CASSQGADIYGYTF.

The chain couples TRBV6-5 to TRBJ1-1; D is undetermined. Looked up from germline, CDR1 is MNHEY and CDR2 is SVGAGI. The CDR3 is made up of 12 amino acids. V lost 5 bases and J 0 bases, leaving 4 bases between the germline ends. CDR3 loop: CASSVLNTEAFF. The DNA for the CDR3 is TGTGCCAGCAGTGTATTGAACACTGAAGCTTTCTTT.

This rearrangement joins TRBV10-3 to TRBJ1-1, with 8 bases fitting TRBD1. V shed 5 bases and J 4 bases; nucleotides not matched to a gene: 3. The germline V gene has CDR1 ENHRY and CDR2 SYGVKD. The CDR3 consists of 13 residues. CDR3 amino acids: CAISLTGGTEAFF. CDR3 bases: TGTGCCATCAGTTTAACAGGGGGCACTGAAGCTTTCTTT.

CDR3 residues: CASSSSRTQYF. The CDR3 nucleotides are TGTGCCAGCAGCTCCAGCCGGACCCAGTACTTC. The chain has TRBV7-2 and TRBJ2-5; D is undetermined. The CDR3 has 11 residues. Per germline, CDR1 SGHTA and CDR2 FQGNSA. V shed 4 bases and J shed 7 bases, with 7 bases lying between them.

V gene TRBV2 combines with J gene TRBJ1-2; TRBD1 matches at 9 bases. Germline V gene data show CDR1 as SNHLY and CDR2 as FYNNEI. The CDR3 runs 15 residues. V lost 6 bases to trimming and J lost 7 bases; unmatched junction nucleotides: 12. The CDR3 sequence: CASRTLRDREGGYTF. CDR3 nucleotides: TGTGCCAGCAGGACCCTCCGGGACAGGGAAGGTGGCTACACCTTC.

DNA of the CDR3: TGTGCCAGCAGTGAAACGGGTCTCTCCTACGAGCAGTACTTC. Translation: CASSETGLSYEQYF. This chain connects TRBV2 to TRBJ2-7; the D is unclear. Germline-derived CDR1 and CDR2 are SNHLY and FYNNEI. V gave up 2 bases and J gave up 0 bases, with 8 bases separating them. The CDR3 runs to 14 residues.

The V call is TRBV5-1, the J call TRBJ2-4, with D perhaps TRBD1 (5 bases). There are 15 residues in the CDR3. Per germline, CDR1 SGHRS and CDR2 YFSETQ. The V end was cut by 0 bases, the J end by 7 bases, with 14 bases between. The CDR3 spells CASSLDVGDYNIQYF. DNA of the CDR3: TGCGCCAGCAGCTTGGACGTAGGGGATTACAACATTCAGTACTTC. Together with reference TRBV5-1 and TRBJ2-4, the CDR3 gives the full variable domain: KAGVTQTPRYLIKTRGQQVTLSCSPISGHRSVSWYQQTPGQGLQFLFEYFSETQRNKGNFPGRFSGRQFSNSRSEMNVSTLELGDSALYLCASSLDVGDYNIQYFGAGTRLSVL.

V usage is TRBV28 and J usage is TRBJ1-1; TRBD1 agrees at 7 bases. J was trimmed by 2 bases and V by 5 bases; bases with no gene match: 5. CDR3 length: 14 amino acids. Germline CDR1 is MDHEN and CDR2 is SYDVKM. The CDR3 bases are TGTGCCAGCAGTCCCCACAGGGGAAACACTGAAGCTTTCTTT. This gives the protein CASSPHRGNTEAFF.

In its sample, this clone was seen once. The J gene is TRBJ2-5, the V gene TRBV5-6, with D perhaps given as TRBD1 or TRBD2 (5 bases each). This CDR3 comprises 17 residues. The V end was cut by 0 bases, the J end by 0 bases, with 15 bases between. Germline CDR1 is SGHDT and CDR2 is YYEEEE. The CDR3 nucleotides are TGTGCCAGCAGCTTGGCAGGGAGACTTACCTACCAAGAGACCCAGTACTTC. It translates to CASSLAGRLTYQETQYF.

V and J are TRBV30 and TRBJ2-3; 7 bases map to TRBD2. With V trimmed by 4 bases and J by 2 bases, 6 bases remained unmatched. The V gene's germline CDR1 is GTSNPN and CDR2 SVGIG (reference sequence). The CDR3 is 14 amino acids. CDR3 protein: CAWNRDYDTDTQYF. The DNA of the CDR3 is TGTGCCTGGAATCGGGACTATGACACAGATACGCAGTATTTT. Looking up the rest from reference TRBV30 and TRBJ2-3 gives the full variable domain: SQTIHQWPATLVQPVGSPLSLECTVEGTSNPNLYWYRQAAGRGLQLLFYSVGIGQISSEVPQNLSASRPQDRQFILSSKKLLLSDSGFYLCAWNRDYDTDTQYFGPGTRLTVL.

The gene calls are TRBV2 and TRBJ1-4; D might be TRBD1 (6 bases). CDR1 and CDR2 from the germline V gene are SNHLY and FYNNEI. The CDR3 is made up of 14 amino acids. V gave up 4 bases and J gave up 7 bases, with 13 bases separating them. CDR3 sequence (DNA): TGTGCCAGCAGTGGGGGGGGGCTCGGTGAAAAACTGTTTTTT. Translated: CASSGGGLGEKLFF.

V gene TRBV19 combines with J gene TRBJ2-3, with 11 bases identical to TRBD2. The V gene end was trimmed by 10 bases and the J gene end by 5 bases; junction bases not matched to a gene: 11. CDR3 length: 15 residues. The germline CDR1 and CDR2 sequences are LNHDA and SQIVND (reference sequence). CDR3 sequence reads: CATRGGTSGLDTQYF. The CDR3 DNA is TGTGCCACCAGGGGAGGGACTAGCGGACTAGATACGCAGTATTTT.

The V gene is TRBV10-2, the J gene TRBJ2-1; 10 bases line up with TRBD2. The CDR3 sequence is 16 residues long. CDR1 is WSHSY and CDR2 is SAAADI in the germline V gene. Germline trimming cut 8 bases from V and 9 bases from J; bases unmatched to any gene: 16. The CDR3 coding sequence is TGCGCCAGCGGGAGGTCTAGCGGGAGAGGGGCAGGTGAGCAGTTCTTC. This translates into CASGRSSGRGAGEQFF.

The V call is TRBV6-6, the J call TRBJ1-1, with D possibly matching TRBD1 (5 bases). The CDR3 has 12 amino acids. V lost 8 bases and J 6 bases, leaving 13 bases between the germline ends. From germline, CDR1 is MNHNY and CDR2 SVGAGI (reference sequence). The CDR3 region has the DNA TGTGCCAGCTGGTCAGGGTTTTCTGAAGCTTTCTTT. Translating it yields CASWSGFSEAFF.

The chain links TRBV6-5 to TRBJ1-5, with 9 bases that match TRBD1. V shed 6 bases, J shed 7 bases, and the junction held 4 bases outside the gene matches. The CDR3 runs to 13 residues. CDR1 is MNHEY, CDR2 SVGAGI, per germline. The CDR3 protein is CASRGTGYQPQHF. DNA of the CDR3: TGTGCCAGCAGGGGGACAGGGTACCAGCCCCAGCATTTT.

The chain links TRBV18 to TRBJ1-2; no definite D call. Germline values: CDR1 KGHSH, CDR2 LQKENI. The CDR3 loop spans 13 amino acids. Trimming shortened V by 6 bases and J by 10 bases, and 18 bases separated the two germline ends. The CDR3 DNA reads as TGTGCCAGCTCTCTGGAGGCGGCCCGGGACTACACCTTC. Translating it yields CASSLEAARDYTF.

V and J are TRBV7-2 and TRBJ2-3; 7 nucleotides match TRBD2. Germline CDR1 and CDR2: SGHTA and FQGNSA. V was clipped by 5 bases and J by 3 bases; unmatched bases: 5. CDR3 length: 14 amino acids. The CDR3 region is CASSQMGGTDTQYF. DNA for the CDR3: TGTGCCAGCAGCCAAATGGGAGGGACAGATACGCAGTATTTT.

V usage is TRBV5-1 and J usage is TRBJ1-4; 9 nucleotides align to TRBD1. From germline, CDR1 is SGHRS and CDR2 YFSETQ. The trim removed 2 bases at V and 0 bases at J, leaving 8 bases unmatched. This CDR3 contains 18 residues. DNA for the CDR3: TGCGCCAGCAGCTTCAGGGACAGGGCTCTTGCAACTAATGAAAAACTGTTTTTT. As protein: CASSFRDRALATNEKLFF.

This clone has just a few counts. The CDR3 DNA follows: TGTGCCAGCGGACGGGGTGGGAGAGAAGAGACCCAGTACTTC. Translating gives CASGRGGREETQYF. This chain uses TRBV5-4 with TRBJ2-5; D might be TRBD2 (5 bases). Trimming removed 7 bases at V and 3 bases at J, with 16 bases between. CDR1 is SGHNT and CDR2 is YYREEE in the germline V gene (reference sequence). This CDR3 has 14 amino acids.

V is TRBV11-1 and J is TRBJ2-7; 9 positions match TRBD1. The V segment lost 4 bases and the J segment 13 bases; nucleotides outside the gene matches: 8. Germline V gene data show CDR1 as SGHAT and CDR2 as FQDESV (reference sequence). CDR3 size: 12 residues. The CDR3 nucleotides read TGTGCCAGCAGCTCCAACCGGGACAGGGCATACTTC. Residues: CASSSNRDRAYF. The variable domain in full, completed from reference TRBV11-1 and TRBJ2-7, reads EAEVAQSPRYKITEKSQAVAFWCDPISGHATLYWYRQILGQGPELLVQFQDESVVDDSQLPKDRFSAERLKGVDSTLKIQPAELGDSAMYLCASSSNRDRAYFGPGTRLTVT.

The chain links TRBV10-2 to TRBJ1-1; D possibly corresponds to TRBD1 (5 bases). Germline assignment: CDR1 WSHSY and CDR2 SAAADI. This CDR3 has 14 amino acids. Trimming took off 9 bases at V and 1 base at J, with 15 bases between the two ends. CDR3 in DNA: TGCGCCAGTCGGGACGGTTGGTCGAACACTGAAGCTTTCTTT. As protein: CASRDGWSNTEAFF.

This chain uses TRBV6-5 with TRBJ1-5; 9 nucleotides match TRBD1. This CDR3 is built from 14 residues. Per germline, CDR1 MNHEY and CDR2 SVGAGI. J gave up 6 bases and V 6 bases, and 6 bases lay outside the gene matches. CDR3 bases: TGTGCCAGCAGACCCGGACAGGGGTTTCAGCCCCAGCATTTT. This gives the protein CASRPGQGFQPQHF.

V usage is TRBV7-3 and J usage is TRBJ2-3; D is ambiguous. From germline, CDR1 is SGHTA and CDR2 FQGTGA. CDR3 length equals 14 residues. V lost 2 bases to trimming and J lost 2 bases, with 8 bases between them. DNA of the CDR3: TGTGCCAGCAGCTTAGGAAAAGCCACAGATACGCAGTATTTT. Translated: CASSLGKATDTQYF.

The genes are TRBV19 and TRBJ1-5; possibly TRBD1 for D (5 bases). CDR1 is LNHDA, CDR2 SQIVND, per germline (reference sequence). V lost 5 bases and J lost 6, with 17 bases in between. The CDR3 runs to 15 residues. CDR3 coding DNA: TGTGCCAGTAGTTTATCCCGGGGCAGTAGTCAGCCCCAGCATTTT. Amino acid sequence: CASSLSRGSSQPQHF.

This chain joins TRBV5-1 and TRBJ2-3; no clear D gene. Germline CDR1 SGHRS, CDR2 YFSETQ. V was trimmed by 0 bases and J by 4 bases, leaving 9 bases between them. The CDR3 consists of 14 residues. The CDR3 nucleotides read TGCGCCAGCAGCTTGGCCGTAGCCTCAGATACGCAGTATTTT. Its translation: CASSLAVASDTQYF.